The clone carrying this T cell receptor (beta chain) was seen at least ten times. No antigen is known for it. The data originate from a study of T cells in Graves' hyperthyroidism and ophthalmopathy. Study summary: Sampling of peripheral blood happened at initial diagnosis, prior to any treatment.

Amplified TCR beta CDR3 regions came from RNA transcripts. First-round RT-PCR with HTBI primers amplified the TCR CDR3 region. TCRdb redid the calling of the multiplex PCR reads with MiXCR, one entry per CDR3 protein. The table lists approximately 530,000 distinct CDR3 sequences, less than 20% of them singletons. Study outcomes and limitations: Blood held most thyroid clonotypes expanded above 0.001 frequency.

The CDR3 is made up of 19 amino acids. CDR1 and CDR2 (germline): DFQATT, SNEGSKA (reference sequence). V shed 1 base and J 0 bases; nucleotides not matched to a gene: 15. The chain uses TRBV20-1 and TRBJ2-1, with 7 bases that match TRBD2. The sequence came from a man in his forties or fifties with Graves' ophthalmopathy. What was sequenced was blood. The CDR3 loop is CSARVLGSWGGSSYNEQFF. CDR3 sequence (DNA): TGCAGTGCTAGAGTCCTCGGGAGTTGGGGCGGGAGCTCCTACAATGAGCAGTTCTTC.